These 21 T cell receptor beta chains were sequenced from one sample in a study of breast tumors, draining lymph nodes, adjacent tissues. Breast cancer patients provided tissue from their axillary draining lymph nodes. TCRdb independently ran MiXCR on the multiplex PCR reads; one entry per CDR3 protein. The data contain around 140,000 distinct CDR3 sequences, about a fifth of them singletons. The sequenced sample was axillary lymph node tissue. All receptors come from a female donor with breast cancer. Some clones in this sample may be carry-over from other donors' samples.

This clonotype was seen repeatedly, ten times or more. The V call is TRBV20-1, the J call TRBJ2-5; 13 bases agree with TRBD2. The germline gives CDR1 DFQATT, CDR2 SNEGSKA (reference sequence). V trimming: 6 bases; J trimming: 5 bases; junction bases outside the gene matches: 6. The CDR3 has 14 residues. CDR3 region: CSARTSGSIETQYF. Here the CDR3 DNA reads TGCAGTGCAAGGACTAGCGGGAGTATTGAGACCCAGTACTTC.

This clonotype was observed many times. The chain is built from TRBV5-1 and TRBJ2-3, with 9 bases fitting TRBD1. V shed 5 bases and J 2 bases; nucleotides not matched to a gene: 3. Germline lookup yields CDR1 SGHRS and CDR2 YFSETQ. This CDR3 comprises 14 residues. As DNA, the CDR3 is TGCGCCAGCAGGACAGGGGGTTTCACAGATACGCAGTATTTT. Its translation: CASRTGGFTDTQYF.

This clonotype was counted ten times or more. CDR3 nucleotides: TGTGCCAGTAGTATCGGGGAGAACACAGATACGCAGTATTTT. It is translated as CASSIGENTDTQYF. V usage is TRBV19 and J usage is TRBJ2-3; D might be TRBD2 (5 bases). V lost 3 bases to trimming and J lost 2 bases, with 9 bases between them. The CDR3 has 14 amino acids. The V gene's germline CDR1 is LNHDA and CDR2 SQIVND (reference sequence).

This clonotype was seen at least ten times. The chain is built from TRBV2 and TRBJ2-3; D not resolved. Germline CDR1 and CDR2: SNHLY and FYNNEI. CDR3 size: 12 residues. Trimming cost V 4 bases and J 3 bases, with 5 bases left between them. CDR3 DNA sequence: TGTGCCAGCAGTGTGGCGACAGATACGCAGTATTTT. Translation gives CASSVATDTQYF.

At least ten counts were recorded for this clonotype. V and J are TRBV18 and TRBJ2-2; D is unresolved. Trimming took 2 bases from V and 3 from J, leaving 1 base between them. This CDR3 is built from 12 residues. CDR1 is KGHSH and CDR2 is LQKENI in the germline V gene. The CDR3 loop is CASSPDTGELFF. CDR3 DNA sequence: TGTGCCAGCTCACCAGACACCGGGGAGCTGTTTTTT. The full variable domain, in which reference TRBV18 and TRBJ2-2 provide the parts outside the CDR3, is NAGVMQNPRHLVRRRGQEARLRCSPMKGHSHVYWYRQLPEEGLKFMVYLQKENIIDESGMPKERFSAEFPKEGPSILRIQQVVRGDSAAYFCASSPDTGELFFGEGSRLTVL.

CDR3 nucleotides: TGTGCCAGCAGCTTACCCCGGGACAGTAACAATGAGCAGTTCTTC. Translation: CASSLPRDSNNEQFF. This chain links TRBV7-9 with TRBJ2-1; TRBD1 agrees at 7 bases. Trimming took 2 bases from V and 5 from J; bases not matched to a gene: 6. This CDR3 contains 15 residues. From germline, CDR1 is SEHNR and CDR2 FQNEAQ (reference sequence).

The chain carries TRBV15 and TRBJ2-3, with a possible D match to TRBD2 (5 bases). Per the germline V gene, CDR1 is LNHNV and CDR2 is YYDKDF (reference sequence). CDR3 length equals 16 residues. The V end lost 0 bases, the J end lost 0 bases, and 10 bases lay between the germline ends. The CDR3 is CATSRERASSTDTQYF. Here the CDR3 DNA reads TGTGCCACCAGCAGAGAGCGGGCCTCTAGCACAGATACGCAGTATTTT.

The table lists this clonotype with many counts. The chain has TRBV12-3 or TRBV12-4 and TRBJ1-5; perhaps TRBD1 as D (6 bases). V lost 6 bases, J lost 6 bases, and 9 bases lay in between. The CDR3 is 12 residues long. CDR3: CASRGGLQPQHF. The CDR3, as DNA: TGTGCCAGCAGGGGGGGGCTTCAGCCCCAGCATTTT.

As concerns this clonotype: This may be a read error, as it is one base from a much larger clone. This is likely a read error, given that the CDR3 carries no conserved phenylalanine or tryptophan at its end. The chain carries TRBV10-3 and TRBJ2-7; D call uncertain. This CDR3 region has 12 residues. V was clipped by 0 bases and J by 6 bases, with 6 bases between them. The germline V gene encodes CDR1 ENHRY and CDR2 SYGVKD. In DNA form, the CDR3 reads TGTGCCATCAGTGAGTCGAACCCCGAGCAGTACCTC. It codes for CAISESNPEQYL.

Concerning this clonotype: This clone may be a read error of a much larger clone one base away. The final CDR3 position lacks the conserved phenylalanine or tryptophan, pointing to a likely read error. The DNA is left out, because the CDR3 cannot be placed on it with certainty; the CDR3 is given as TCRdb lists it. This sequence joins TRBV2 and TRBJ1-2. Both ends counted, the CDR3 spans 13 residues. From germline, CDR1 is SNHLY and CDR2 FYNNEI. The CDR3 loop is CASSEAVPAEDTL.

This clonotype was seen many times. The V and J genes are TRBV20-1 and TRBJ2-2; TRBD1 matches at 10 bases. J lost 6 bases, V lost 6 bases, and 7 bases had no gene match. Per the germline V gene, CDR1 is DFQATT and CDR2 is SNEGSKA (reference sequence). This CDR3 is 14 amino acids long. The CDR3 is CSARTGGKAGELFF. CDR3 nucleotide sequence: TGCAGTGCCCGGACAGGGGGGAAGGCCGGGGAGCTGTTTTTT.

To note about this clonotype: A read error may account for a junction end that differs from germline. Here the CDR3 reads CASSPRTSGMGNEQSF. CDR3 sequence (DNA): TGTGCCAGCAGCCCCCGGACTAGCGGGATGGGCAATGAGCAGTCCTTC. This chain links TRBV9 with TRBJ2-1; TRBD2 agrees at 12 bases. Germline V gene data show CDR1 as SGDLS and CDR2 as YYNGEE. The CDR3 contains 16 residues.

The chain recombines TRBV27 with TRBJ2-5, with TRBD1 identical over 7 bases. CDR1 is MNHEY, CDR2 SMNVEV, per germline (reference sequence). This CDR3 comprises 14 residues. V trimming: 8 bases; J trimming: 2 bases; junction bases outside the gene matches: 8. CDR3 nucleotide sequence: TGTGCCAGCGGCTTTAGGGGGCTGCAAGAGACCCAGTACTTC. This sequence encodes CASGFRGLQETQYF.

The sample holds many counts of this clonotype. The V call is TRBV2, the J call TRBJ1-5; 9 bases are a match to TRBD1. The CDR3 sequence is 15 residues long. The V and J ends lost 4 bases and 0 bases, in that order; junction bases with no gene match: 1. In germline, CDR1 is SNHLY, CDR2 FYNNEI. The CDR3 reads CASSGGQGSNQPQHF. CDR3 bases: TGTGCCAGCAGTGGGGGACAGGGTAGCAATCAGCCCCAGCATTTT.

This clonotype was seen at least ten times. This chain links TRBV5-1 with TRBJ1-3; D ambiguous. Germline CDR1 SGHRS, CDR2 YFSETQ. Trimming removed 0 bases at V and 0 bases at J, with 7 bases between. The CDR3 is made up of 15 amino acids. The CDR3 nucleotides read TGCGCCAGCAGCTTGGTCGGGGACTCTGGAAACACCATATATTTT. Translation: CASSLVGDSGNTIYF.

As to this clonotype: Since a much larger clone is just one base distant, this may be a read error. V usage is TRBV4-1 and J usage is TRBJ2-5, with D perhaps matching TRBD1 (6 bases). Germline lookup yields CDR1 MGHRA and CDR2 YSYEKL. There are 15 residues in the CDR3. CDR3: CASSNRAQSQETQCF. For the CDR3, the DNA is TGCGCCAGCAGCAACAGGGCCCAGTCCCAAGAGACCCAGTGCTTC.

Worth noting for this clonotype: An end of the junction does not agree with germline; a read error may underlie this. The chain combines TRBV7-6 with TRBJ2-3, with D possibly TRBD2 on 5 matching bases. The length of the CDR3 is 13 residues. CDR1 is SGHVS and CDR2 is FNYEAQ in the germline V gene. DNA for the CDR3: TGTGCCGGCAGCCCTAGCAGTCGAACTACGCAGTATTTT. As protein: CAGSPSSRTTQYF.

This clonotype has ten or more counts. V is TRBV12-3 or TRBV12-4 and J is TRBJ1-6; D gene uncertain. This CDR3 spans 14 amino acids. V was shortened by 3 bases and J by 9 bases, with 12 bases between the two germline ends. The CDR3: CASSLGSDSSPLHF. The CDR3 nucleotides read TGTGCCAGCAGTTTGGGCAGCGATAGTTCACCCCTCCACTTT.

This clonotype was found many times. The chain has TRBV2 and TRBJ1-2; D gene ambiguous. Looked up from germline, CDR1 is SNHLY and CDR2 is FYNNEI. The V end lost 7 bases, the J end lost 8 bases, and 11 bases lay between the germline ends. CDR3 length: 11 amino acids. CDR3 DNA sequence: TGTGCCAGCACGGGAGTAAGAGGCTACACCTTC. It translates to CASTGVRGYTF.

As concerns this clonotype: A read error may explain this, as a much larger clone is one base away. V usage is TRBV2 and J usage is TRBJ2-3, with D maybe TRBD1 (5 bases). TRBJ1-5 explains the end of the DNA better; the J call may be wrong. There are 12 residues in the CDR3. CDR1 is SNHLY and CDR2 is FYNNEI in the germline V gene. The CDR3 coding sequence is TGTGCCGGGGGACTAGCGAAAGATACGCAGCATTTT. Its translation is CAGGLAKDTQHF.

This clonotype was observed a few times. The DNA for the CDR3 is TGCGCCAGCAGCGAGGTGGGTCGTGGGGAGACCCAGTACTTC. Its protein product is CASSEVGRGETQYF. V gene TRBV5-1 combines with J gene TRBJ2-5; the D is unclear. Germline assignment: CDR1 SGHRS and CDR2 YFSETQ. CDR3 size: 14 residues. Trimming took 4 bases from V and 5 from J, leaving 15 bases between them.